The 15 T cell receptor beta chains in this list originate from one sample, sequenced in a study of blood T cell repertoires in COVID-19. The method was immunoSEQ multiplex PCR; TCRdb's version includes in-frame clones alone and lacks a portion of them. The table records more than 35,000 clones, 85% to 90% of them present only once. The source material was peripheral blood. The receptors stem from a man in his thirties or forties with active or convalescent COVID-19.

The V gene is TRBV6-6, the J gene TRBJ2-3; 7 nucleotides line up with TRBD2. Germline CDR1 is MNHNY and CDR2 is SVGAGI (reference sequence). Germline trimming cut 2 bases from V and 3 bases from J; bases unmatched to any gene: 2. The CDR3 consists of 14 residues. The CDR3 DNA is TGTGCCAGCAGTTACCGGACTAGAACAGATACGCAGTATTTT. It specifies CASSYRTRTDTQYF.

The rearrangement joins TRBV5-1 to TRBJ2-4, with a weak D call TRBD1 (5 bases). The CDR3 totals 16 residues. The germline V gene has CDR1 SGHRS and CDR2 YFSETQ. V was shortened by 4 bases and J by 1 base, with 15 bases between the two germline ends. The CDR3 protein is CASSPTAGNAKNIQYF. DNA for the CDR3: TGCGCCAGCAGCCCCACGGCAGGGAATGCCAAAAACATTCAGTACTTC.

The chain is built from TRBV5-1 and TRBJ1-1; D gene uncertain. The CDR3 has 14 amino acids. The V gene's germline CDR1 is SGHRS and CDR2 YFSETQ. V was shortened by 0 bases and J by 4 bases, with 10 bases between the two germline ends. The CDR3 DNA is TGCGCCAGCAGCTTGGACGGCGGGGTCACTGAAGCTTTCTTT. Translated: CASSLDGGVTEAFF. Drawing the rest from reference TRBV5-1 and TRBJ1-1, the complete variable domain is KAGVTQTPRYLIKTRGQQVTLSCSPISGHRSVSWYQQTPGQGLQFLFEYFSETQRNKGNFPGRFSGRQFSNSRSEMNVSTLELGDSALYLCASSLDGGVTEAFFGQGTRLTVV.

This sequence joins TRBV9 and TRBJ2-5, with 10 bases matching TRBD1. Per germline, CDR1 SGDLS and CDR2 YYNGEE. The CDR3 is 16 amino acids. Trimming removed 3 bases from V and 5 bases from J; junction bases left unmatched: 10. CDR3 bases: TGTGCCAGCAGCGCGGCCCCGGGACAGGGGCCGGAGACCCAGTACTTC. It translates to CASSAAPGQGPETQYF.

The chain joins TRBV7-9 to TRBJ1-1, with 11 bases aligning to TRBD1. The V segment lost 10 bases and the J segment 4 bases; nucleotides outside the gene matches: 8. Germline CDR1 reads SEHNR; CDR2 reads FQNEAQ (reference sequence). CDR3 length: 14 amino acids. The CDR3 here is CATPRDRGTTEAFF. The DNA of the CDR3 is TGTGCCACCCCCCGGGACAGGGGGACCACTGAAGCTTTCTTT.

The CDR3 DNA is TGTGCCAGCAGCATGGACAGGAACACTGAAGCTTTCTTT. Protein product: CASSMDRNTEAFF. The chain has TRBV7-8 and TRBJ1-1; TRBD1 is a possible D gene (6 bases). Germline CDR1 SGHVS, CDR2 FQNEAQ. V was shortened by 5 bases and J by 1 base, with 8 bases between the two germline ends. CDR3 length equals 13 residues.

The chain joins TRBV10-3 to TRBJ2-5; maybe TRBD1 (5 bases). The germline CDR1 and CDR2 sequences are ENHRY and SYGVKD. CDR3 length: 14 residues. Deletions cut 7 bases from V and 4 bases from J, with 16 bases between. The CDR3 loop is CAINRGGARETQYF. The CDR3 coding sequence is TGTGCCATCAACCGAGGTGGGGCCAGAGAGACCCAGTACTTC.

V and J are TRBV6-6 and TRBJ2-3; no clear D. The V end lost 2 bases, the J end lost 5 bases, and 5 bases lay between the germline ends. The CDR3 length is 12 residues. CDR1 and CDR2 from the germline V gene are MNHNY and SVGAGI (reference sequence). CDR3 sequence reads: CASSYGLDTQYF. CDR3 DNA sequence: TGTGCCAGCAGTTACGGGCTAGATACGCAGTATTTT.

This clone was seen more than once but under ten times. J is TRBJ1-2 and V is TRBV5-4; D is ambiguous. Trimming removed 0 bases at V and 5 bases at J, with 11 bases between. CDR3 size: 14 residues. Germline V lookup: CDR1 SGHNT, CDR2 YYREEE (reference sequence). CDR3 sequence (DNA): TGTGCCAGCAGCTTGGTTCCAGTCCATTATGGCTACACCTTC. Translating it yields CASSLVPVHYGYTF.

CDR3 residues: CASSVTQGAANEKLFF. As DNA, the CDR3 is TGTGCCAGCAGCGTAACCCAGGGGGCTGCTAATGAAAAACTGTTTTTT. The chain employs TRBV9 and TRBJ1-4; 8 bases are shared with TRBD1. This CDR3 has 16 residues. CDR1 and CDR2 (germline): SGDLS, YYNGEE. V lost 1 base and J lost 3; bases outside the gene matches: 5.

This chain connects TRBV10-2 to TRBJ2-7; 11 bases agree with TRBD2. Losses at the gene ends were 6 bases for V and 1 base for J; bases not matched to a gene: 17. Looked up from germline, CDR1 is WSHSY and CDR2 is SAAADI. The CDR3 is made up of 19 amino acids. This CDR3 reads CASRVSGSPLAGGSYEQYF. CDR3 DNA sequence: TGCGCCAGCAGGGTGTCCGGCTCGCCGCTAGCGGGGGGTTCCTACGAGCAGTACTTC.

This clone has just a few counts. The chain couples TRBV7-6 to TRBJ1-4; 9 positions agree with TRBD1. Germline trimming cut 2 bases from V and 6 bases from J; bases unmatched to any gene: 7. Per germline, CDR1 SGHVS and CDR2 FNYEAQ. The CDR3 runs 16 residues. CDR3 DNA: TGTGCCAGCAGCTTAAGGATCGGGGACAGGGATGAAAAACTGTTTTTT. Its translation is CASSLRIGDRDEKLFF.

The chain links TRBV14 to TRBJ1-2; the match to TRBD1 covers 9 bases. CDR1 is SGHDN and CDR2 is FVKESK in the germline V gene. The length of the CDR3 is 15 residues. V gave up 3 bases and J gave up 4 bases; unmatched junction bases: 6. CDR3 bases: TGTGCCAGCAGCCATTCGGGACAGGGATTCTATGGCTACACCTTC. Translating it yields CASSHSGQGFYGYTF.

The chain recombines TRBV25-1 with TRBJ1-2; 9 nucleotides agree with TRBD1. Germline values: CDR1 MGHDK, CDR2 SYGVNS. This CDR3 has 14 amino acids. V dropped 2 bases and J dropped 8; count of bases not matched to a gene: 6. The CDR3 nucleotides read TGTGCCAGCAGTGAAGCCGGGACAGGGAGAGGCTACACCTTC. Its protein is CASSEAGTGRGYTF.

This chain uses TRBV9 with TRBJ1-1; 12 nucleotides align to TRBD1. This CDR3 spans 17 amino acids. Germline-derived CDR1 and CDR2 are SGDLS and YYNGEE. The junction had 4 bases not matched to a gene; V was cut back by 0 bases and J by 1 base. CDR3 sequence (DNA): TGTGCCAGCAGCGTAGCGGGACAGGGGGCGGAGAACACTGAAGCTTTCTTT. Translation: CASSVAGQGAENTEAFF.